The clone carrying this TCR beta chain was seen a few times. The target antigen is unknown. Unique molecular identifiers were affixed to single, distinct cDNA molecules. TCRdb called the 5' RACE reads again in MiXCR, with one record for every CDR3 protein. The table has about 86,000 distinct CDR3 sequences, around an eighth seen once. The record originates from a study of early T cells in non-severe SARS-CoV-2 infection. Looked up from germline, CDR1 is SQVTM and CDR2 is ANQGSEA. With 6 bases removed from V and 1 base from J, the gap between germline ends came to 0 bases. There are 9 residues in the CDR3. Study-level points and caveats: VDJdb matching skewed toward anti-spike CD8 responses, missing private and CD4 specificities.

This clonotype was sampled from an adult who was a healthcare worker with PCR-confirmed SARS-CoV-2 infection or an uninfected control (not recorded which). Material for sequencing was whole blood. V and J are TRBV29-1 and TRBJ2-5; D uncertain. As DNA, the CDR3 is TGCAGCGTCCAAGAGACCCAGTACTTC. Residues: CSVQETQYF.